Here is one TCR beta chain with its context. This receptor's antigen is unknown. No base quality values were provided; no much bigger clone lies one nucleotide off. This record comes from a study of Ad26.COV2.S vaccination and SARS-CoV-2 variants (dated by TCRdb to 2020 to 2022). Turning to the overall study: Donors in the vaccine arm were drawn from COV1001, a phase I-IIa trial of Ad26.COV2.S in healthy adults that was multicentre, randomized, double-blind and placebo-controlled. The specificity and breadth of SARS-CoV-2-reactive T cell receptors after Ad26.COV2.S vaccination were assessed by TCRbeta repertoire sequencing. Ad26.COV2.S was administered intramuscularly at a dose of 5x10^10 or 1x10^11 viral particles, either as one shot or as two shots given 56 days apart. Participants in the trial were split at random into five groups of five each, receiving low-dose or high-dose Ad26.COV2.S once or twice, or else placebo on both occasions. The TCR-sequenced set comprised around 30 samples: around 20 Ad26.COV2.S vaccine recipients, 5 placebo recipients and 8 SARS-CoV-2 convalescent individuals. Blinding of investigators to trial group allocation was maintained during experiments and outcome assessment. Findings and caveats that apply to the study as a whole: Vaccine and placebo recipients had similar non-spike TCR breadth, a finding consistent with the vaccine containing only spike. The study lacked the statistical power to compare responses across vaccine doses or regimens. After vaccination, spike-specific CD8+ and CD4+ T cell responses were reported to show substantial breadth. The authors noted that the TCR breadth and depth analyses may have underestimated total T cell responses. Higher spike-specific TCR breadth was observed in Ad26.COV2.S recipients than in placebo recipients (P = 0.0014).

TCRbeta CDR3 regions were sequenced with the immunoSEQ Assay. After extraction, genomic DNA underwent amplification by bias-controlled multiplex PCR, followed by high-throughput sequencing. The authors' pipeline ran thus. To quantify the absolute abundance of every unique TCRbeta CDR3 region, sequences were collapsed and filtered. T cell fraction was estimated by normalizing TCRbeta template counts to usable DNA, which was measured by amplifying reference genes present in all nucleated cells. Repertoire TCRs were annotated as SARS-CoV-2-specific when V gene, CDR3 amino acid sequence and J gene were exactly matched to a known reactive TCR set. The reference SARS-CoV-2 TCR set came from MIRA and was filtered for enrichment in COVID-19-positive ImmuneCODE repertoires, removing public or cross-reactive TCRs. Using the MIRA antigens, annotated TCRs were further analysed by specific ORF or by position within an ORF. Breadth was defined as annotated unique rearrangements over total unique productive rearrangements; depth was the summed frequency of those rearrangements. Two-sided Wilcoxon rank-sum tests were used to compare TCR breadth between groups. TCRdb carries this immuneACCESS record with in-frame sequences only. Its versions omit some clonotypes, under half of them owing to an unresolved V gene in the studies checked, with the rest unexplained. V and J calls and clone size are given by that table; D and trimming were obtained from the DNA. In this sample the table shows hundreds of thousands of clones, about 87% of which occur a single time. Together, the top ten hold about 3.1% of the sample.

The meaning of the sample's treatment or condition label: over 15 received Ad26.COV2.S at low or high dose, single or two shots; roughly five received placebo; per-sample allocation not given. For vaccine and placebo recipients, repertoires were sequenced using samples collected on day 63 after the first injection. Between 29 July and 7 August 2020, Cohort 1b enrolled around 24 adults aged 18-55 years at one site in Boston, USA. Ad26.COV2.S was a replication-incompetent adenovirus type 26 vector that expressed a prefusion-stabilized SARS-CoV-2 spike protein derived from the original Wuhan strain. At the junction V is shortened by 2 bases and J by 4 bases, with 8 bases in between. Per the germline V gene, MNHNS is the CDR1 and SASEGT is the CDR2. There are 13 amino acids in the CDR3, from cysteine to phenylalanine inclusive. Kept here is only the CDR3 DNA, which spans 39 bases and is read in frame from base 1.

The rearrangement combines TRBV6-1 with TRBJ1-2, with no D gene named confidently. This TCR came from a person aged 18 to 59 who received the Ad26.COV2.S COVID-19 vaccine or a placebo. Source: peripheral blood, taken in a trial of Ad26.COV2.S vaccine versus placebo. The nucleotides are TGTGCCAGCAGTGAACCAGAGACCTATGGCTACACCTTC. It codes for CASSEPETYGYTF.